A selection of T cell receptor beta chains follows, all from one sample in a study of neurological immune-mediated disorders. TCRdb passed the 5' RACE reads through MiXCR, listing each CDR3 protein once. The repertoire holds some 86,000 distinct CDR3 sequences, with 2.6% as singletons. Sequencing input: PBMCs. Every receptor here comes from a woman aged 25-40 years with multiple sclerosis. Each CDR3 is given with its conserved first and last residue. D genes are given only for firm matches. The size of a clone is reported for some rows only, either as once, few or many, or as a class for expanded clones.

d_call,v_call,clone_size,j_call,cdr3_aa,cdr3_nt
NA,TRBV7-2,many,TRBJ1-6,CASSLPGSGHSPLHF,TGTGCCAGCAGCTTACCGGGATCCGGCCATTCACCCCTCCACTTT
NA,TRBV20-1,many,TRBJ1-5,CSANVPVGNQPQHF,TGCAGTGCTAATGTCCCCGTCGGGAATCAGCCCCAGCATTTT
TRBD1,TRBV28,many,TRBJ1-1,CASSSRDRLNTEAFF,TGTGCCAGCAGTTCCCGGGACAGGTTGAACACTGAAGCTTTCTTT
TRBD2,TRBV18,NA,TRBJ2-7,CASSGTRTYEQYF,TGTGCCAGCTCTGGGACTAGGACCTACGAGCAGTACTTC
NA,TRBV6-5,many,TRBJ2-7,CASSYSLVGPYEQYF,TGTGCCAGCAGTTACTCGTTGGTCGGCCCCTACGAGCAGTACTTC
NA,TRBV6-5,many,TRBJ2-5,CASIPPGRGTQYF,TGTGCCAGCATCCCTCCAGGCCGGGGGACCCAGTACTTC
NA,TRBV25-1,many,TRBJ2-7,CASSEGLTYEQYF,TGTGCCAGCAGTGAGGGACTGACTTACGAGCAGTACTTC
NA,TRBV24-1,many,TRBJ2-2,CATSDPGRSTGELFF,TGTGCCACCAGTGACCCGGGACGGAGCACCGGGGAGCTGTTTTTT
TRBD1,TRBV11-3,NA,TRBJ2-2,CASSSGQGSGELFF,TGTGCCAGCAGCTCGGGACAGGGGTCCGGGGAGCTGTTTTTT
NA,TRBV29-1,many,TRBJ2-2,CSVDRGGNTGELFF,TGCAGCGTTGATAGGGGTGGGAACACCGGGGAGCTGTTTTTT
NA,TRBV4-2,few,TRBJ2-1,CASSQTADYNEQFF,TGTGCCAGCAGCCAAACAGCGGATTACAATGAGCAGTTCTTC
NA,TRBV6-6,many,TRBJ2-7,CASSYPQSDLYEQYF,TGTGCCAGCAGTTACCCCCAGTCCGACCTCTACGAGCAGTACTTC
TRBD1,TRBV7-2,many,TRBJ2-1,CASSLGFGQGNNEQFF,TGTGCCAGCAGCTTAGGTTTCGGACAGGGTAACAATGAGCAGTTCTTC
TRBD2,TRBV5-1,many,TRBJ2-7,CASSPGTSDIFTYEQYF,TGCGCCAGCAGCCCCGGGACTAGCGACATTTTTACCTACGAGCAGTACTTC
NA,TRBV10-1,many,TRBJ2-7,CASSELGYEQYF,TGCGCCAGCAGTGAGTTGGGCTACGAGCAGTACTTC
TRBD2,TRBV7-2,many,TRBJ2-3,CASSQAGGSTDTQYF,TGTGCCAGCAGCCAAGCGGGGGGGAGCACAGATACGCAGTATTTT
TRBD2,TRBV29-1,many,TRBJ2-2,CSATPPGGPDTGELFF,TGCAGCGCCACCCCCCCGGGAGGGCCCGACACCGGGGAGCTGTTTTTT